The T cell receptor beta chain described here comes from a study of blood T cells in healthy people across ages. Together with a sample-barcoded 5' primer, a J-beta primer mix was included in a second PCR lasting roughly 6 to 12 cycles. TCRdb re-analysed the 5' RACE reads in MiXCR, keeping a single row per CDR3 protein. The data hold hundreds of thousands of distinct CDR3 sequences, with 20% to 25% observed a single time. The CDR3 has 17 residues. Unmatched junction bases numbered 11, after V lost 0 bases and J lost 6 bases. Germline CDR1 LGHNA, CDR2 YNFKEQ. These data were likewise used in another study, on T cells of mothers and their children. That study adds: From each mother came over 8.5 million TCR beta CDR3 reads, and from each child came 2.5 million to 3.5 million.

The chain carries TRBV4-2 and TRBJ2-4, with 7 bases lining up with TRBD2. The sequence was obtained from a boy between 10 and 17 years old in good health. Sequenced input: blood. In DNA form, the CDR3 reads TGTGCCAGCAGCCAAGATACTTCGGGCGGGAGAGCAAACATTCAGTACTTC. The encoded protein is CASSQDTSGGRANIQYF.